The rows below give T cell receptor beta chains drawn from one sample of a study of identical twins. One entry per CDR3 protein, called by TCRdb with MiXCR from the 5' RACE reads. The sample has around 1.7 million distinct CDR3 sequences; more than 30% are singletons. Input material: cord blood. These receptors originate from a newborn girl in good health. Both conserved end residues are part of each CDR3. A D gene is named only where the DNA matches it firmly. Expanded clones get a size class; other rows say once, few or many, or leave the size out.

TRBV10-3	NA	TRBJ2-7	TRBD1	TGTGCCATCAGTGACTTCGGGACAGGGGAGTGGGAGCAGTACTTC	CAISDFGTGEWEQYF
TRBV4-1	few	TRBJ2-4	NA	TGCGCCAGCAGCCAAGATGCGGGATGGTACTTC	CASSQDAGWYF
TRBV6-5	few	TRBJ1-4	TRBD1	TGTGCCAGCAGTTACGACAGGGGGCTTGAAAAACTGTTTTTT	CASSYDRGLEKLFF
TRBV7-9	few	TRBJ2-1	TRBD1	TGTGCCAGCAGGGACAGGGTACAAGAGACCCAGTTCTTC	CASRDRVQETQFF
TRBV13	few	TRBJ1-1	NA	TGTGCCAGCAGCTCACCAACAGGGATAGAGGCTTTCTTT	CASSSPTGIEAFF
TRBV29-1	NA	TRBJ1-4	NA	TGCAGCGTTGCTCAGTCTAATGAAAAACTGTTTTTT	CSVAQSNEKLFF
TRBV20-1	few	TRBJ2-7	NA	TGCAGTGCTAGACCGGACACCTCCTACGAGCAGTACTTC	CSARPDTSYEQYF
TRBV20-1	few	TRBJ1-5	NA	TGCAGTGCTAGTACTGGGGGCGATCAGCCCCAGCATTTT	CSASTGGDQPQHF
TRBV27	NA	TRBJ2-7	NA	TGTGCCAGCTGTTGGGACCACTCCTGCTCCTACGAGCAGTACTTC	CASCWDHSCSYEQYF
TRBV2	NA	TRBJ2-4	TRBD1	TGTGCCAGCAGTAGAACAGGGGGCTCAGGTGGCAAAAACATTCAGTACTTC	CASSRTGGSGGKNIQYF
TRBV6-6	NA	TRBJ2-1	NA	TGTGCCAGCAGTTACCGTGCACTAACCTACAATGAGCAGTTTTTC	CASSYRALTYNEQFF
TRBV28	NA	TRBJ1-1	NA	TGTGCCAGCAGTTCGGGCGGTGGGTTAGCTTTCTTT	CASSSGGGLAFF
TRBV6-5	few	TRBJ2-3	TRBD1	TGTGCCAGCAGCTCCCCGAGACAGGGAGCAGATACGCAGTATTTT	CASSSPRQGADTQYF
TRBV27	NA	TRBJ2-7	NA	TGTGCCAGCAGTTTATCTCTAGCGAACGAGCAGTACTTC	CASSLSLANEQYF
TRBV7-8	NA	TRBJ2-1	NA	TGTGCCAGCAGTTATATTCCGGGCCCGGCTAACAATGAGCAGTTCTTC	CASSYIPGPANNEQFF
TRBV5-1	few	TRBJ2-7	NA	TGCGCCAGCAGCCCCAGGGACTTGGCCTACGAGCAGTACTTC	CASSPRDLAYEQYF
TRBV10-3	NA	TRBJ2-4	TRBD2	TGTGCCATCAGTGAGATCGCTAGCGGTCTAGCCAAAAACATTCAGTACTTC	CAISEIASGLAKNIQYF
TRBV12-3/TRBV12-4	NA	TRBJ2-2	NA	TGTGCCAGCAGTTTAGCAGGGGACCGCACCGGGGAGCTGTTTTTT	CASSLAGDRTGELFF
TRBV28	once	TRBJ1-1	NA	TGTGCCAGCAGGGTAACAGGTGAAGCTTTCTTT	CASRVTGEAFF
TRBV6-7	few	TRBJ2-1	TRBD1	TGTGCCAGCAGTTACCGTGGACAGGGGGCCTACAATGAGCAGTTCTTC	CASSYRGQGAYNEQFF
TRBV7-7	NA	TRBJ2-5	TRBD1	TGTGCTAGCAGCTTACAGACAGGGGCGGTAGAGACCCAGTACTTC	CASSLQTGAVETQYF
TRBV24-1	NA	TRBJ2-1	TRBD1	TGTGCCACCAGTGATTTCGGACAGGGTAGGAATGAGCAGTTCTTC	CATSDFGQGRNEQFF
TRBV27	few	TRBJ2-1	TRBD2	TGTGCCAGCAGTAAACCTAGCGGGGGAGTCTCCTACAATGAGCAGTTCTTC	CASSKPSGGVSYNEQFF
TRBV6-6	NA	TRBJ1-2	NA	TGTGCCAGCAGCCGGGACGGGGGAGGCTATGGCTACACCTTC	CASSRDGGGYGYTF
TRBV12-3/TRBV12-4	NA	TRBJ2-1	NA	TGTGCCAGCAGTCCTAGCAAGGGAGGCAATGAGCAGTTCTTC	CASSPSKGGNEQFF
TRBV5-1	NA	TRBJ2-1	NA	TGCGCCAGCAGCTCGGACGGGACCAATGAGCAGTTCTTC	CASSSDGTNEQFF
TRBV28	NA	TRBJ2-3	NA	TGTGCCAGCAGTTCCCTAATCATCACAGATACGCAGTATTTT	CASSSLIITDTQYF
TRBV6-2/TRBV6-3	few	TRBJ2-1	NA	TGTGCCAGCAGATCCCGGGCTCAGAGGGGCAATGAGCAGTTCTTC	CASRSRAQRGNEQFF
TRBV6-6	NA	TRBJ2-1	TRBD1	TGTGCCAGCAACAGGGGTGAGAGGAATGAGCAGTTCTTC	CASNRGERNEQFF
TRBV18	NA	TRBJ2-4	NA	TGTGCCAGCTCACCAGGATTGGGGGTTTCGTATGAGCAGTACTTC	CASSPGLGVSYEQYF
TRBV29-1	many	TRBJ1-2	NA	TGCAGCGTCGAATGGTCACCTGAGGCCTACACCTTC	CSVEWSPEAYTF
TRBV29-1	few	TRBJ2-5	NA	TGCAGCGTTGGGTCCACCCCTCAAGAGACCCAGTACTTC	CSVGSTPQETQYF
TRBV20-1	once	TRBJ2-7	NA	TGCAACCGACAGGTGCCTCTCCGCGAGCAGTACTTC	CNRQVPLREQYF
TRBV7-2	NA	TRBJ2-7	TRBD2	TGTGCCAGCAGCTTAAGGACTAGGAGGTACGAGCAGTACTTC	CASSLRTRRYEQYF
TRBV27	few	TRBJ2-5	NA	TGTGCCAGCAGTTCGATTAAGCGAGAGACCCAGTACTTC	CASSSIKRETQYF
TRBV27	many	TRBJ2-3	NA	TGTGCCAGCAGTTTGGGCAGGCACACAGATACGCAGTATTTT	CASSLGRHTDTQYF
TRBV27	NA	TRBJ2-3	TRBD2	TGTGCCAGCAGATCGGGACTAGCGGGGGTGGGGGATACGCAGTATTTT	CASRSGLAGVGDTQYF
TRBV20-1	few	TRBJ2-1	TRBD2	TGCAGTGCTAGAGATGGGGGGAGGGGTTACAATGAGCAGTTCTTC	CSARDGGRGYNEQFF
TRBV2	few	TRBJ2-7	NA	TGTGCCAGCAAGGTAGACGGGCTTAGCTCCTACGAGCAGTACTTC	CASKVDGLSSYEQYF
TRBV5-1	NA	TRBJ2-1	TRBD1	TGCGCCAGCACCAGGGGACAGAACTACAATGAGCAGTTCTTC	CASTRGQNYNEQFF
TRBV11-2	many	TRBJ2-5	NA	TGTGCCAGCAGCTTAGTCGGTATCCAAGAGACCCAGTACTTC	CASSLVGIQETQYF
TRBV7-2	NA	TRBJ1-2	NA	TGTGCCAGCAGCTTATTGGTTCTGGACAACTATGGCTACACCTTC	CASSLLVLDNYGYTF